A single TCR beta chain is shown here with its context. Its antigen is unknown. This sample stems from a study of cytomegalovirus exposure and HLA in healthy donors. The study, taken as a whole, reports: The investigators catalogued 150 to 200 TCR beta chains as cytomegalovirus-associated. Cytomegalovirus status was reportedly diagnosed by the classifier with high specificity and sensitivity. Among TCR sequences, most were rare, though some public TCRs appeared in many donors. The authors confirmed in vitro that a few CMV-associated chains were specific for CMV antigens.

V dropped 7 bases and J dropped 6; count of bases not matched to a gene: 17. Germline lookup yields CDR1 SQVTM and CDR2 ANQGSEA. CDR3 size: 15 residues. Produced via immunoSEQ multiplex PCR; TCRdb's table is partial and in-frame only. The sample yields some 110,000 clones, 88% seen once. This rearrangement joins TRBV29-1 to TRBJ2-7, with 8 nucleotides matching TRBD1. The sequenced material came from PBMCs. The receptor comes from a woman under 30 in good health and CMV-seropositive. This chain's CDR3 is CSAAALTGVGAEQYF. CDR3 coding DNA: TGCAGCGCCGCGGCCCTGACAGGGGTGGGTGCCGAGCAGTACTTC.